This TCR beta chain was sequenced in a study of persistence of HIV-infected CD4 T cells. About the research overall: Up to about 180 mL blood was drawn at multiple time points; a couple of donors had single-time leukapheresis.

Nonspecific anti-CD3/anti-CD28 bead stimulation represents the broad CD4+ T cell repertoire. Sorting selected CD4+ T cells upregulating both CD40 ligand and CD69. Before stimulation, PBMCs underwent CD8+ T cell depletion. Overall study findings and caveats: TCRbeta richness was lower in CMV- and Gag-responding cells than in anti-CD3/anti-CD28-responding cells. Rare CMV-responding cells carrying HIV-1 proviruses were not analyzed separately for TCR.

This was the immunoSEQ version 4 assay in survey mode. Measured with immunoSEQ multiplex PCR; TCRdb has only the in-frame clones, and not every one. This sample has roughly 45,000 clones; roughly 90% occur once, and the top ten carry just over 1%. There are 13 residues in the CDR3. V dropped 8 bases and J dropped 1 base, with 10 bases sitting between them. This clone came up a few times. What it recognizes is unknown. The source is an adult man with HIV who was CMV-seropositive. V usage is TRBV12-3 or TRBV12-4 and J usage is TRBJ2-3; TRBD2 might be the D (6 bases). Sequences were derived from CD4+ T cells sorted from PBMCs after 18-hour stimulation, sampled from a patient who received antiretroviral therapy. The CDR3 here is CASGWGGTDTQYF. The CDR3 DNA follows: TGTGCCAGCGGGTGGGGGGGCACAGATACGCAGTATTTT.